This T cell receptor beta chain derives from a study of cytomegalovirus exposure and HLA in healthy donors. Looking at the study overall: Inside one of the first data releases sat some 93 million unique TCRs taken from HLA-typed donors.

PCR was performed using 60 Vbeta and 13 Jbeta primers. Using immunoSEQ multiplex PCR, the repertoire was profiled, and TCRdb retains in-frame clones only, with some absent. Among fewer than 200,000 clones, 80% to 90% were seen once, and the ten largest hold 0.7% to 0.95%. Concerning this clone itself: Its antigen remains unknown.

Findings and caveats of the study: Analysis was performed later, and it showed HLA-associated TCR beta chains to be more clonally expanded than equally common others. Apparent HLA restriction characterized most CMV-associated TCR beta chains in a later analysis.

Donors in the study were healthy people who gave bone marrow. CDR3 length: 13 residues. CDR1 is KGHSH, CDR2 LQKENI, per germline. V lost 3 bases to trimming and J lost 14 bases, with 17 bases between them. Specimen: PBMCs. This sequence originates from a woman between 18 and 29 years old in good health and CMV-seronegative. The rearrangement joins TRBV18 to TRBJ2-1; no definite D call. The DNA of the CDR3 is TGTGCCAGCTCACCCTCCCTTAACCAGATGGAGTTCTTC. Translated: CASSPSLNQMEFF.